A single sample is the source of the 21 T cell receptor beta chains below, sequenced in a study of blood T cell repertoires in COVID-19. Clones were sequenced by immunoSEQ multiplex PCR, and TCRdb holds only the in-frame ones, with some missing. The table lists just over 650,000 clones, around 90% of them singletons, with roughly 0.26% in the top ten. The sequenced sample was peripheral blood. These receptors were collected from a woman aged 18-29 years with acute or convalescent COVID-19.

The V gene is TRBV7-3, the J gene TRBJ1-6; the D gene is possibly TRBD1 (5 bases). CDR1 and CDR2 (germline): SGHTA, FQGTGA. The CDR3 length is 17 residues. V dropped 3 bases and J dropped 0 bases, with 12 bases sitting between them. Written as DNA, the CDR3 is TGTGCCAGCAGCTTGTTCGGGGGGAGCTCCTATAATTCACCCCTCCACTTT. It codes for CASSLFGGSSYNSPLHF.

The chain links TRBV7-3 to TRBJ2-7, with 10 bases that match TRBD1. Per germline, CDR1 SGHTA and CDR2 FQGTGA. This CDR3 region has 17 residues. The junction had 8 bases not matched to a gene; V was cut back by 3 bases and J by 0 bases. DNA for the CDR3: TGTGCCAGCAGCTTCAGCGTCCGGGACAGGGGCTCCTACGAGCAGTACTTC. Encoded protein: CASSFSVRDRGSYEQYF.

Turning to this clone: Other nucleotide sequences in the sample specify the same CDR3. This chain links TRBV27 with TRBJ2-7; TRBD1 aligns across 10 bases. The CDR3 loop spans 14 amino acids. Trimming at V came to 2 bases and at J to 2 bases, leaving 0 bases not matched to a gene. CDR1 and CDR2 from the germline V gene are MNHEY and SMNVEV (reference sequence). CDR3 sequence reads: CASSLGTGAYEQYF. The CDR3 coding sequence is TGTGCCAGCAGTTTAGGGACAGGGGCCTACGAGCAGTACTTC.

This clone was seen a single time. CDR3 nucleotide sequence: TGTGCCAGTAGTATTAAGGGACAGGCCGTGGGGACGAACTATGGCTACACCTTC. This sequence encodes CASSIKGQAVGTNYGYTF. The chain has TRBV19 and TRBJ1-2, with 8 bases that match TRBD1. The V gene's germline CDR1 is LNHDA and CDR2 SQIVND (reference sequence). This CDR3 spans 18 amino acids. Germline trimming cut 3 bases from V and 2 bases from J; bases unmatched to any gene: 14.

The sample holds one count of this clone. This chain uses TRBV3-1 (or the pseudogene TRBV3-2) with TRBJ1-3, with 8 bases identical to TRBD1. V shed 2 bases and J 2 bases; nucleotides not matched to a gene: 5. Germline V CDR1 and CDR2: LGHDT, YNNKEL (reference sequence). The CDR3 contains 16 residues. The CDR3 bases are TGTGCCAGCAGCCAATTGGACAGGGCCGCTGGAAACACCATATATTTT. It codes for CASSQLDRAAGNTIYF.

CDR3 bases: TGTGCCAGCAGCTTCAGAGGCCAGGAAAAACTGTTTTTT. Translation gives CASSFRGQEKLFF. The chain joins TRBV7-2 to TRBJ1-4, with no clear D. The germline V gene has CDR1 SGHTA and CDR2 FQGNSA. The CDR3 length is 13 residues. V was cut by 3 bases and J by 8 bases, with 10 bases left in between.

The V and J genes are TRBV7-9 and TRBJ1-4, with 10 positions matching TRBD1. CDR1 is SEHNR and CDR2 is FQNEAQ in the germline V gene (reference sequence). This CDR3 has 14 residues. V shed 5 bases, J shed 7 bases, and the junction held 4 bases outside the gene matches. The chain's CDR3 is CASSRTGGVEKLFF. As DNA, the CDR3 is TGTGCCAGCAGCCGGACAGGGGGAGTTGAAAAACTGTTTTTT.

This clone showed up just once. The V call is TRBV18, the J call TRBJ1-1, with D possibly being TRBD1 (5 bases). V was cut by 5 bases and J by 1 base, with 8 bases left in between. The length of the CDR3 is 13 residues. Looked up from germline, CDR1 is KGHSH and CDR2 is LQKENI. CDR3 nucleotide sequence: TGTGCCAGCTCAGGAGACAGGAACACTGAAGCTTTCTTT. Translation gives CASSGDRNTEAFF.

The chain's CDR3 is CAWSTSRSEAFF. CDR3 sequence (DNA): TGTGCCTGGAGTACTTCCCGATCAGAAGCTTTCTTT. The rearrangement links TRBV30 to TRBJ1-1, with D unclear. V lost 2 bases, J lost 8 bases, and 12 bases lay in between. CDR3 size: 12 residues. The germline V gene encodes CDR1 GTSNPN and CDR2 SVGIG (reference sequence).

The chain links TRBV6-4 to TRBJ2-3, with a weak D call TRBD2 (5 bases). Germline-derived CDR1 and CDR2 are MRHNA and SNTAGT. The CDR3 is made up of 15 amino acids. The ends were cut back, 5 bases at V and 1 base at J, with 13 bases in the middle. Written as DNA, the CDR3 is TGTGCCAGCAGTCCAGAGGGCAGCGGCACAGATACGCAGTATTTT. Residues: CASSPEGSGTDTQYF.

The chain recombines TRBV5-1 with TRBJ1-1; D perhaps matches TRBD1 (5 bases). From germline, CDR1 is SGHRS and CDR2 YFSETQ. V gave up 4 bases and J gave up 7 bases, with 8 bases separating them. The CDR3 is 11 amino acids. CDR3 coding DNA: TGCGCCAGCAGCATGGGACTTGAAGCTTTCTTT. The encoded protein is CASSMGLEAFF.

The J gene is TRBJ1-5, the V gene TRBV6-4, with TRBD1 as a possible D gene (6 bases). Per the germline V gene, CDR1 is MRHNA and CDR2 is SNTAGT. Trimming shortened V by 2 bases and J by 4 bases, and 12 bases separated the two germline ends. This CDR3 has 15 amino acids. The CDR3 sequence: CASSDQWDNNQPQHF. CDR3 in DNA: TGTGCCAGCAGTGACCAATGGGACAATAATCAGCCCCAGCATTTT.

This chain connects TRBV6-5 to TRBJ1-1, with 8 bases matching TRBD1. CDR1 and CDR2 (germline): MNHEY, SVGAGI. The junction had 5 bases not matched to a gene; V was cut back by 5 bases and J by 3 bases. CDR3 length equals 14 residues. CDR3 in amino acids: CASSRQGSYTEAFF. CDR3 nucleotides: TGTGCCAGCAGTAGACAGGGGTCGTACACTGAAGCTTTCTTT.

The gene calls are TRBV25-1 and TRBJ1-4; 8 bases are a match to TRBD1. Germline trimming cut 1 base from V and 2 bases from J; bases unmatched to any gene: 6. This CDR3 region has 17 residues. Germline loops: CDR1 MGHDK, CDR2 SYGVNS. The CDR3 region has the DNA TGTGCCAGCAGTGAATTTGCACAGGGGGTGACTAATGAAAAACTGTTTTTT. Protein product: CASSEFAQGVTNEKLFF.

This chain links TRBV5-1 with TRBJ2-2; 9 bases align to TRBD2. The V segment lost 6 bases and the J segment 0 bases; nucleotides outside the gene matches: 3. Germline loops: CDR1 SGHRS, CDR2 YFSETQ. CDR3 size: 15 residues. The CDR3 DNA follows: TGCGCCAGCAATTTAGCGGGGGCGAACACCGGGGAGCTGTTTTTT. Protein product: CASNLAGANTGELFF.

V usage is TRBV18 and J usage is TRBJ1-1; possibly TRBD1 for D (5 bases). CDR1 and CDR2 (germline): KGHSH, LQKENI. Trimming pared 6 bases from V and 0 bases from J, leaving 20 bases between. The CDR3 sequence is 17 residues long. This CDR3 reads CASSSTRQFALNTEAFF. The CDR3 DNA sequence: TGTGCCAGCTCCTCAACGAGACAGTTTGCGCTGAACACTGAAGCTTTCTTT.

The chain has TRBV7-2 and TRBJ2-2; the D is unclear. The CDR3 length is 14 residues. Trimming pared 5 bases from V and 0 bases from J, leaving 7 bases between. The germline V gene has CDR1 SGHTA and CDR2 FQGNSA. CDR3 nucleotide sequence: TGTGCCAGCAGCCGTACAGCGAACACCGGGGAGCTGTTTTTT. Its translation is CASSRTANTGELFF.

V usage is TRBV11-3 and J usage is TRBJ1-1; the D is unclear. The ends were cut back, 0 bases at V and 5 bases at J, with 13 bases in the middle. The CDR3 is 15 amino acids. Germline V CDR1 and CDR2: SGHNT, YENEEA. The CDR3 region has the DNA TGTGCCAGCAGCTTAGATGGGCTCCCTGGTACTGAAGCTTTCTTT. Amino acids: CASSLDGLPGTEAFF.

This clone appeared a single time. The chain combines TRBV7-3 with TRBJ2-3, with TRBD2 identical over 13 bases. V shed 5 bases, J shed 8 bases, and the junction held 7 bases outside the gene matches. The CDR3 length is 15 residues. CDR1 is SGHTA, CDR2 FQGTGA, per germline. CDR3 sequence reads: CASSQTSGGPGTQYF. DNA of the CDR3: TGTGCCAGCAGCCAGACTAGCGGGGGGCCGGGTACGCAGTATTTT.

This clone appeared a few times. The CDR3 DNA is TGTGCCAGTACCCTATCACAGGGGCTCCGAACTGAAGCTTTCTTT. Translating gives CASTLSQGLRTEAFF. The chain employs TRBV19 and TRBJ1-1, with TRBD1 identical over 7 bases. The CDR3 runs to 15 residues. Germline lookup yields CDR1 LNHDA and CDR2 SQIVND (reference sequence). Trimming cost V 7 bases and J 5 bases; bases outside gene matches: 13.

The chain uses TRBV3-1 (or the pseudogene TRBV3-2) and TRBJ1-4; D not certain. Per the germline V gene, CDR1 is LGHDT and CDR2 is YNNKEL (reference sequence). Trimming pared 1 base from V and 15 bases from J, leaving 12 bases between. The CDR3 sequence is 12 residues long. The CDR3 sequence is CASSQGGPVMFF. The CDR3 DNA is TGTGCCAGCAGCCAAGGTGGGCCGGTGATGTTTTTT.